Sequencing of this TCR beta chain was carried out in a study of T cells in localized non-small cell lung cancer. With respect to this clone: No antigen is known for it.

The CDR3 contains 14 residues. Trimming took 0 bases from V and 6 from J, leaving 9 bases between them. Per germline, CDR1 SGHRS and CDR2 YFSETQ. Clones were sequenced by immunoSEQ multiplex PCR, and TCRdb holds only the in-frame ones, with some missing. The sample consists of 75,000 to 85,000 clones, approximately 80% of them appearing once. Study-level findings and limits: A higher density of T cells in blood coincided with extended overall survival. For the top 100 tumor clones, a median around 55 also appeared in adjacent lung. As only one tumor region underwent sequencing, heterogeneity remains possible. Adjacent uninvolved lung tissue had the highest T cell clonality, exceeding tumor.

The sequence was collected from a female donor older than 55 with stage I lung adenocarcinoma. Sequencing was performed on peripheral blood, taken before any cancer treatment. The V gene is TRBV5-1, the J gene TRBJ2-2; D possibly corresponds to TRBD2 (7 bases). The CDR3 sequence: CASSLDGGPGELFF. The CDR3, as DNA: TGCGCCAGCAGCTTGGACGGGGGGCCCGGGGAGCTGTTTTTT. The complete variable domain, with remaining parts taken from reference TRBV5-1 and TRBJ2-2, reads KAGVTQTPRYLIKTRGQQVTLSCSPISGHRSVSWYQQTPGQGLQFLFEYFSETQRNKGNFPGRFSGRQFSNSRSEMNVSTLELGDSALYLCASSLDGGPGELFFGEGSRLTVL.